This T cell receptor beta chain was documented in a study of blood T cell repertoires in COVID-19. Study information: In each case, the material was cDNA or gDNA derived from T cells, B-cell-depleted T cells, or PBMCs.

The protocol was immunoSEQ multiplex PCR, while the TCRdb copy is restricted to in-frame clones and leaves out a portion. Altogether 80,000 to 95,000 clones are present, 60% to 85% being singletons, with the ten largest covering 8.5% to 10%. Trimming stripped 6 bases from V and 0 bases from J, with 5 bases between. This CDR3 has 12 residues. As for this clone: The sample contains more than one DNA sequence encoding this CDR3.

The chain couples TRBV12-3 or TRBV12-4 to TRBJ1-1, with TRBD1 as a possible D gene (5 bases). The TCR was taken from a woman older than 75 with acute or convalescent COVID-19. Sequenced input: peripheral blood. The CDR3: CASSRVNTEAFF. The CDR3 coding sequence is TGTGCCAGCAGCAGGGTGAACACTGAAGCTTTCTTT.